Listed below are T cell receptor beta chains from one sample, sequenced in a study of shared clonotypes between healthy human individuals. Sequencing was performed with immunoSEQ multiplex PCR; in TCRdb, only in-frame clones are kept and a portion is missing. The data show 2 million to 3 million clones, roughly 93% seen once. The sample taken for sequencing was naive CD4+ T cells from PBMCs. All receptors derive from a man aged 18 to 29 in good health. Some clones in this sample may be carry-over from other donors' samples. Both conserved end residues are trimmed from each CDR3. Each record gives: V gene, CDR3 protein.

TRBV2 ASSALGSGNNEQF
TRBV5-1 ASSLEGAYGYT
TRBV5-4 ASSQPGANYGYT
TRBV5-8 ASSLGRRISNEKLF
TRBV30 AWSIDTQY
TRBV6-1 ASSEAGGGSGYT
TRBV6-1 ASRRTGATGELF
TRBV7-2 ASSPGRGPQETQY
TRBV1 TSSQDMRGAIMNTEAF
TRBV6-1 ASNLLVFGGEAF
TRBV7-7 ASSLGTVGETQY
TRBV6-6 ASSTLGLDTDTQY
TRBV2 ASSEEYRANQPQH
TRBV5-1 ASSLRSGSGETQY
TRBV28 ASSTPTGEGWTATQY
TRBV5-1 ASSLEPRSYEQY
TRBV28 ASNQGGQVYNEQF
TRBV7-2 ASSLWGDTQY
TRBV27 ASSSLEVETQY
TRBV9 ASSVVRGELF
TRBV4-1 ASSPRTGANVLT
TRBV7-9 ASSFGGRQPQH
TRBV28 ASSLAGLGYNEQF
TRBV5-1 ASSLVGGFDEQY
TRBV7-2 ASSLALGTANEKLF
TRBV7-9 ASNFAGGSTGELF
TRBV5-8 ASSLLGQGYGYT
TRBV2 ASITDRGNTEAF
TRBV5-1 ASSRWTGTNEKLF
TRBV14 ASSPTTAYTDTQY
TRBV30 AWSVSGGNGYT
TRBV27 ASSLFGTSGRAHQSGELF
TRBV7-3 ASSLIPVGQGAYNEQF
TRBV4-1 ASSRFVIPRLAGASYEQY
TRBV6-5 ASSLRGEYGYT
TRBV27 ASSPRLARGVETGELF
TRBV5-4 ASSWGGTGEF
TRBV10-3 AISKLAGVYEQY
TRBV7-6 ASRMNLAANTGELF
TRBV2 ASSLSGAGDTEAF
TRBV18 ASSPPSQPQH
TRBV5-5 ASSQEGTGELF
TRBV7-2 ASNDRWETQY
TRBV7-3 ASSGGGLGQPQH
TRBV15 ATSRDSPNTGELF
TRBV6-5 ASSYQYEQY
TRBV9 ASSVDGRVNTEAF
TRBV6-1 ASSDHRDSPYEQY
TRBV6-1 ASSERPALEQY